This T cell receptor (beta chain) was recorded in a study of T cell responses to AZD1222 COVID-19 vaccine. Overall study findings and caveats: Possibly, clonal diversity was underestimated; donors were largely white British and included more females. Within unmutated variant regions lay the reported targets of nearly half of spike-specific TCRs.

Assay used: immunoSEQ multiplex PCR; TCRdb lists only in-frame clones, some missing. The sample holds around 87,000 clones, 80% to 90% seen once. Worth noting for this clone: Its antigen remains unknown.

Second-dose recipients at about 4 or about 12 weeks were treated as one pooled group. Germline loops: CDR1 WNHNN, CDR2 SYGVQD (reference sequence). Trimming took off 2 bases at V and 8 bases at J, with 7 bases between the two ends. The CDR3 runs 12 residues. Sequenced material: peripheral blood, taken 28 days after the second AZD1222 dose. The TCR was taken from an adult who received the AZD1222 COVID-19 vaccine. The genes are TRBV10-1 and TRBJ2-1, with D perhaps being TRBD1 or TRBD2 (5 bases each). CDR3 residues: CASSEGDHEQFF. CDR3 coding DNA: TGCGCCAGCAGTGAGGGGGACCATGAGCAGTTCTTC.